This T cell receptor beta chain was observed in a study of spatial heterogeneity in lung cancer (dated by TCRdb to the late 2010s). In the study overall: Samples were obtained from 70 to 85 patients with early-stage, untreated non-small cell lung cancer from the lung TRACERx cohort. Follow-up PBMC samples were sequenced whenever available, and the median time to follow-up was around two years after resection. More beta-chain than alpha-chain transcripts were consistently detected, likely reflecting higher beta-chain transcript abundance. In the raw uncorrected reads, each unique combination of TCR and UMI appeared more than ten times on average. TCR alpha and beta repertoires were quantitatively compared across multiple tumor regions, matched nontumor lung and blood in non-small cell lung cancer. TCR repertoire features were related to nonsynonymous mutation counts determined by whole-exome sequencing of tumor tissue. Both alpha and beta chains were TCR-sequenced in around 230 tumor regions, approximately 64 matched nontumor lung samples and 55 to 60 PBMC samples obtained at surgery. Broad study findings and their caveats: Ubiquitous expanded tumor TCRs showed up in blood more often at tumor resection than at routine follow-up. Confirming at a functional level the hypothesis that regional TCRs recognize regional mutations was considered to require additional single-cell paired TCR alpha and beta sequencing. Only roughly 15 patients were included in comparisons of baseline and follow-up blood repertoires.

V is cut back by 1 base and J by 3 bases, with 9 bases in the junction unmatched. Its CDR3 holds 17 amino acids, cysteine through phenylalanine. Only the CDR3 region is kept as DNA, spanning 51 bases read in frame from base 1. Per the germline V gene, MGHRA is the CDR1 and YSYEKL is the CDR2. The library came from 5' RACE. Reads for this sample came from a NextSeq 500. In the TCR library protocol, a unique molecular identifier was attached to each TCR cDNA molecule so that PCR and sequencing errors could be corrected. For the original study's pipeline: Decombinator tools were used for TCR identification, UMI-based error correction and CDR3 extraction. TCRs above a frequency of 2 per 1,000, corresponding to the top 1% of the tumor frequency distribution, were defined as expanded. Renyi diversity was calculated using the R vegan package after each repertoire was subsampled 100 times to 5,000 TCRs. CDR3 similarity networks were constructed using string-kernel similarity of amino acid triplets, with links drawn between CDR3s whose pairwise similarity was above 0.82. Through fastp at Q25 and MiXCR, TCRdb rebuilt clones from the public reads, retaining in-frame beta chains. Each entry is one CDR3 protein sequence, shown with its most common DNA and genes. These V and J calls derive from TCRdb rather than the authors' analysis. The sample includes 60,000 to 85,000 distinct CDR3 sequences, with 7.5% to 10% observed a single time. Jointly, the top ten make up 1.9% of the sample.

Ten or more counts support this clonotype. There is no known antigen for this receptor. No base quality values were provided; no much bigger clone lies one nucleotide off. The time point label here, explained by the study, means: blood at routine non-recurrence follow-up after resection. Without any cell sorting, TCR sequencing was performed on whole RNA extracted either from tumor and nontumor lung tissue or from cryopreserved PBMC samples. Only patients for whom sufficient RNA was available from at least two tumor regions were selected for TCR sequencing. The source is a female donor with early-stage non-small cell lung cancer. This specimen consisted of PBMCs, obtained at follow-up. In this chain, TRBV4-1 is recombined with TRBJ1-5, with 7 middle bases fitting TRBD1. The sequenced DNA is TGCGCCAGCAGCCAAGTGGGAAGGGGGCTTTCCAATCAGCCCCAGCATTTT. This translates into CASSQVGRGLSNQPQHF.